This T cell receptor (beta chain) stems from a study of T cell responses to AZD1222 COVID-19 vaccine. CDR1 ENHRY and CDR2 SYGVKD come from the germline V gene. The CDR3 spans 19 residues. With 4 bases clipped from V and 3 bases from J, the junction kept 17 bases outside the gene matches. Method: immunoSEQ multiplex PCR; TCRdb's copy keeps in-frame clones and lacks some. This sample has around 78,000 clones; roughly 90% occur once, and the top ten carry roughly 4.2%. The input for sequencing was peripheral blood, taken on day 0 of AZD1222 vaccination. This TCR was recovered from an adult in good health. This chain joins TRBV10-3 and TRBJ1-4; 7 bases fit TRBD1. CDR3 nucleotides: TGTGCCATCAGTGCAGGGGGTAAGGGAAGTGCCGAATCTAATGAAAAACTGTTTTTT. Translating gives CAISAGGKGSAESNEKLFF.